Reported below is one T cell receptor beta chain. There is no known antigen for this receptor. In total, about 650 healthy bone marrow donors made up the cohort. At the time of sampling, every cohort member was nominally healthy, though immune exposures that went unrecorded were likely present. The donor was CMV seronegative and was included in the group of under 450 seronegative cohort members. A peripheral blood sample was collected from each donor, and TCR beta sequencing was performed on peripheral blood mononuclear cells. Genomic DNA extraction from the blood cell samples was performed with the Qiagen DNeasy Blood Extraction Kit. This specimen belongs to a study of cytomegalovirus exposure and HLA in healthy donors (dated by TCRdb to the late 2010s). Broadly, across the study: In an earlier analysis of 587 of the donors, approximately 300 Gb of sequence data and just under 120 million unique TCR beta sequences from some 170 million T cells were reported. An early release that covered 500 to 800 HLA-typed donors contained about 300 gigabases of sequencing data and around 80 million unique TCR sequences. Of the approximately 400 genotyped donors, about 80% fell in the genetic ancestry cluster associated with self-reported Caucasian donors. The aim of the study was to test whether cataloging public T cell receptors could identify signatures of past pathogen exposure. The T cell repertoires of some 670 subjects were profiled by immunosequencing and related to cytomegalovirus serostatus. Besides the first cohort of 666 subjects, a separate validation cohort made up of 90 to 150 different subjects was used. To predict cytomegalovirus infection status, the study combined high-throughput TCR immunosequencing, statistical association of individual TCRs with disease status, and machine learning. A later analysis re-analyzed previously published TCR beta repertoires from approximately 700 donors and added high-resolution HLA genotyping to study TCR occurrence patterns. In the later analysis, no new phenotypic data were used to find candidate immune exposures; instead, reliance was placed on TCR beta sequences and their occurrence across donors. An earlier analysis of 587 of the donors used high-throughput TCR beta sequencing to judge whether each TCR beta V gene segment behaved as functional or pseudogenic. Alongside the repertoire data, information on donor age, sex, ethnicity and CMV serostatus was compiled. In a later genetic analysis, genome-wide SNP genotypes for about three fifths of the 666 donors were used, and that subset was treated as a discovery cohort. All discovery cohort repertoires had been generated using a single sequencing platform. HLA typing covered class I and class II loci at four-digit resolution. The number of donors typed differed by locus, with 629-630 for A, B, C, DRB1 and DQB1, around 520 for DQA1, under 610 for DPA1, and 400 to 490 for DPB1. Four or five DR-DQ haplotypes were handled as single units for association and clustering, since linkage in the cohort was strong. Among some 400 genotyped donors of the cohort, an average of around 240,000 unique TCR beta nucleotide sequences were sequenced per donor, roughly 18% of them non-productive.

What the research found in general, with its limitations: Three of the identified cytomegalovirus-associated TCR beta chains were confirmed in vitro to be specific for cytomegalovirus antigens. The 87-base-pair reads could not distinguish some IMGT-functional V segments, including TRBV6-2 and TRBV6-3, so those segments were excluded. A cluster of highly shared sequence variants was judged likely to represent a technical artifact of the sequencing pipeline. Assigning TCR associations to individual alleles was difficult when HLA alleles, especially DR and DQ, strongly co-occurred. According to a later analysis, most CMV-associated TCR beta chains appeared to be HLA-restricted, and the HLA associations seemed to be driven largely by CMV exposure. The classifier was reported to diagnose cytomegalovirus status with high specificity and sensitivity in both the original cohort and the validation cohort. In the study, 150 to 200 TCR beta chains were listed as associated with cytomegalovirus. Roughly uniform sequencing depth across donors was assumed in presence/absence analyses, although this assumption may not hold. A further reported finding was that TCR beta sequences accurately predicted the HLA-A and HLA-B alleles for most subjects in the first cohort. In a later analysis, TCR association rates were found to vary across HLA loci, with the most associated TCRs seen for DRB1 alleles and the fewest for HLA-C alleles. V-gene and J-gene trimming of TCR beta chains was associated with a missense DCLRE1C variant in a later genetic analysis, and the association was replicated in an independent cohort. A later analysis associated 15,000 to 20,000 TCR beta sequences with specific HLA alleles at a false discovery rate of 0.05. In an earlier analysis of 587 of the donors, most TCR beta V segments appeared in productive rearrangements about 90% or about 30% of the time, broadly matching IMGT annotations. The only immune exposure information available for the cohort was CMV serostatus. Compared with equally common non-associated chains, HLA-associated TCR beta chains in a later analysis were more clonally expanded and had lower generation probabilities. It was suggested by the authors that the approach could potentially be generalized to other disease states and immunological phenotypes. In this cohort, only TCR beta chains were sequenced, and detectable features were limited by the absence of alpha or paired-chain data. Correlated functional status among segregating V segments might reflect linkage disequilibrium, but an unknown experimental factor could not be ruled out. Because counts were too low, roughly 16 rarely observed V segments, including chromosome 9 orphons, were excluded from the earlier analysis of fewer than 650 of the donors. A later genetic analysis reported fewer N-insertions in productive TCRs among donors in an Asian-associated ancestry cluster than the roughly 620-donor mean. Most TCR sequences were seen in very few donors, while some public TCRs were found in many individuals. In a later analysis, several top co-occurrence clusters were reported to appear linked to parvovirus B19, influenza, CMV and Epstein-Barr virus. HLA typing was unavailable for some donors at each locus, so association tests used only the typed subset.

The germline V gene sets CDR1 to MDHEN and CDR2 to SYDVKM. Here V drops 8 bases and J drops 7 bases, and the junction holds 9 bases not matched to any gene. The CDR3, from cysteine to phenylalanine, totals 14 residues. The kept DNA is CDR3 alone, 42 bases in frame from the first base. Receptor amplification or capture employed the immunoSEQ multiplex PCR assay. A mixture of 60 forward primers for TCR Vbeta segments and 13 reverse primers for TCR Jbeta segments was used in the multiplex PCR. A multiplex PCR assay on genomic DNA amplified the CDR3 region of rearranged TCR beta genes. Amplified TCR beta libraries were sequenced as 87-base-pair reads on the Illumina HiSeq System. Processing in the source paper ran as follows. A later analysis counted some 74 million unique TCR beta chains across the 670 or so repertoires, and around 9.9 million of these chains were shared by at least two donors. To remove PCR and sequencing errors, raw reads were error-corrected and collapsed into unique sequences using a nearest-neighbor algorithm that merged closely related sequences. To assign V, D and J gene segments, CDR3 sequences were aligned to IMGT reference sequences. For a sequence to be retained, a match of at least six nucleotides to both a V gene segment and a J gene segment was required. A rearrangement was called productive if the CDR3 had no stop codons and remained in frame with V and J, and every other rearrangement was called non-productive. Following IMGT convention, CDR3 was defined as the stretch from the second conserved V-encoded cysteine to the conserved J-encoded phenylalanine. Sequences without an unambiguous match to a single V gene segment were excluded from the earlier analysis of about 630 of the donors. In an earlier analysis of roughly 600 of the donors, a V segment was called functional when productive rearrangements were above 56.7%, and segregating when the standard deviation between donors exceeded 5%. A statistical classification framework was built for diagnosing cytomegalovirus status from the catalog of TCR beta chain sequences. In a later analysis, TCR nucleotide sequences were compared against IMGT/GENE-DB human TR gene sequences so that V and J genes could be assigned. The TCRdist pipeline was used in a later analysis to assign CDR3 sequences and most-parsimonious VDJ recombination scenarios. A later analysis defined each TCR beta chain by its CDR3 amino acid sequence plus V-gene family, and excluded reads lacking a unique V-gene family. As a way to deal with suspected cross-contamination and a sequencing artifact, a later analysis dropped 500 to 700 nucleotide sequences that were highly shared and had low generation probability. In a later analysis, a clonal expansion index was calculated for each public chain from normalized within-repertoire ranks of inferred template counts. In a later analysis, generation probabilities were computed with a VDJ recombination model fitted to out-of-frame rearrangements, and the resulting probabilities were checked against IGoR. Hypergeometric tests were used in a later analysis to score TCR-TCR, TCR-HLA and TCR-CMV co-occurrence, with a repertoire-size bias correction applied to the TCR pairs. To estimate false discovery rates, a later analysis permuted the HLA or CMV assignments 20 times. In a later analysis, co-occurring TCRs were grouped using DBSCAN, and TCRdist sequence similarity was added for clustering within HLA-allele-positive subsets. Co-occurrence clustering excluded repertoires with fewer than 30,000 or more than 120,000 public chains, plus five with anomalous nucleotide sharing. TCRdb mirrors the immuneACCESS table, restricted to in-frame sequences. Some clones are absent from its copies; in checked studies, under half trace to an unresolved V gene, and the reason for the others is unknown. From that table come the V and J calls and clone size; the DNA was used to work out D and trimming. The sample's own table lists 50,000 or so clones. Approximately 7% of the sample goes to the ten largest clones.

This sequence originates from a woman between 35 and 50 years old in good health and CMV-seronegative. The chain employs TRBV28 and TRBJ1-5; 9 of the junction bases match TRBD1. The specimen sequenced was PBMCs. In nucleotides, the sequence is TGTGCCAGCCACCGGGACAGGGCGGCCCAGCCCCAGCATTTT. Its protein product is CASHRDRAAQPQHF.